Below are 32 T cell receptor beta chains sequenced from a single sample in a study of chemoradiotherapy in HPV16-positive cancers (dated by TCRdb to the early 2020s). Library construction relied on the immunoSEQ multiplex PCR assay. TCRdb took over this immuneACCESS table, retaining in-frame rearrangements with V and J assigned. Such tables are incomplete; in checked studies, under half of the missing clones stem from an unresolved V gene, and the remainder is unexplained. The sample table lists just under 4,000 clones, approximately 71% of them with a count of one. The top ten clones comprise about 15% of the sample. The biological material was taken from a patient who underwent chemoradiotherapy. The receptors were gathered from a human donor with HPV-associated anogenital cancer.

The rearrangement joins TRBV4-1 to TRBJ1-6; D remains unclear. Trimming took 4 bases from V and 0 from J, leaving 16 bases between them. Looked up from germline, CDR1 is MGHRA and CDR2 is YSYEKL. The CDR3 spans 18 residues. The CDR3 loop reads CASSPGSRASSYNSPLHF. The CDR3 DNA reads TGCGCCAGCAGCCCAGGCTCAAGGGCGAGCTCCTATAATTCACCCCTCCACTTT.

The genes are TRBV19 and TRBJ2-4; tentatively, D is TRBD1 (6 bases). The germline V gene encodes CDR1 LNHDA and CDR2 SQIVND (reference sequence). Trimming removed 4 bases from V and 0 bases from J, with 16 bases in between. This CDR3 is built from 17 residues. This CDR3 reads CASSRQVGDLAKNIQYF. Written as DNA, the CDR3 is TGTGCCAGTAGTAGACAGGTGGGGGACCTAGCCAAAAACATTCAGTACTTC.

This clone was counted between two and nine times. The V gene is TRBV5-4, the J gene TRBJ2-2; D remains ambiguous. Deletions cut 2 bases from V and 4 bases from J, with 9 bases between. CDR1 is SGHNT and CDR2 is YYREEE in the germline V gene (reference sequence). The CDR3 contains 14 residues. In DNA form, the CDR3 reads TGTGCCAGCAGCTTTGTACCCAGCACCGGGGAGCTGTTTTTT. Translation: CASSFVPSTGELFF.

The V call is TRBV10-3, the J call TRBJ2-1; 9 nucleotides align to TRBD2. V lost 0 bases to trimming and J lost 3 bases; unmatched junction nucleotides: 6. CDR1 is ENHRY, CDR2 SYGVKD, per germline. The CDR3 has 17 residues. This CDR3 is CAISESRASGDYNEQFF. In DNA form, the CDR3 reads TGTGCCATCAGTGAGTCTCGAGCTAGCGGGGACTACAATGAGCAGTTCTTC.

The gene calls are TRBV28 and TRBJ2-7; TRBD2 matches at 7 bases. This CDR3 has 13 residues. CDR1 is MDHEN and CDR2 is SYDVKM in the germline V gene. V gave up 7 bases and J gave up 3 bases; unmatched junction bases: 6. This CDR3 reads CASTAPGGYEQYF. In DNA form, the CDR3 reads TGTGCCAGCACCGCACCGGGGGGCTACGAGCAGTACTTC.

V is TRBV19 and J is TRBJ1-2; a weak D match, TRBD1 (5 bases). The CDR3 loop spans 13 amino acids. The V and J ends lost 3 bases and 2 bases respectively, with 7 bases between them. Looked up from germline, CDR1 is LNHDA and CDR2 is SQIVND (reference sequence). CDR3 loop: CASSMDTNYGYTF. DNA of the CDR3: TGTGCCAGTAGTATGGACACCAACTATGGCTACACCTTC. Looking up the rest from reference TRBV19 and TRBJ1-2 gives the full variable domain: DGGITQSPKYLFRKEGQNVTLSCEQNLNHDAMYWYRQDPGQGLRLIYYSQIVNDFQKGDIAEGYSVSREKKESFPLTVTSAQKNPTAFYLCASSMDTNYGYTFGSGTRLTVV.

This CDR3 is CASRTTGGYGYTF. The DNA of the CDR3 is TGTGCCAGCAGAACGACAGGGGGCTATGGCTACACCTTC. V usage is TRBV6-1 and J usage is TRBJ1-2; 9 bases align to TRBD1. Looked up from germline, CDR1 is MNHNS and CDR2 is SASEGT. CDR3 length equals 13 residues. The J segment lost 4 bases and the V segment lost 6 bases, leaving 3 bases of the junction unmatched.

V usage is TRBV7-8 and J usage is TRBJ2-3; D perhaps matches TRBD2 (5 bases). Trimming took off 3 bases at V and 5 bases at J, with 15 bases between the two ends. CDR1 is SGHVS and CDR2 is FQNEAQ in the germline V gene. CDR3 length equals 15 residues. CDR3 in DNA: TGTGCCAGCAGCTTCTTGGATGCGGGTCAAGATACGCAGTATTTT. The encoded protein is CASSFLDAGQDTQYF.

The chain recombines TRBV2 with TRBJ1-2; 7 bases fit TRBD1. The germline CDR1 and CDR2 sequences are SNHLY and FYNNEI. This CDR3 comprises 14 residues. V lost 5 bases and J lost 2; bases outside the gene matches: 5. CDR3 bases: TGTGCCAGCAGTTACAGGGGTAAAAACTATGGCTACACCTTC. Amino acid sequence: CASSYRGKNYGYTF.

The V call is TRBV6-1, the J call TRBJ1-3; TRBD1 matches 9 bases. This CDR3 region has 14 residues. Germline V gives CDR1 MNHNS, CDR2 SASEGT. Trimming cost V 8 bases and J 2 bases; bases outside gene matches: 4. In DNA form, the CDR3 reads TGTGCCAGCCAGACAGGGGGGACTGGAAACACCATATATTTT. It translates to CASQTGGTGNTIYF.

V usage is TRBV6-1 and J usage is TRBJ2-1, with TRBD1 matching over 8 bases. Germline V gene sequence: CDR1 MNHNS, CDR2 SASEGT. CDR3 length equals 14 residues. J gave up 7 bases and V 6 bases, and 8 bases lay outside the gene matches. Here the CDR3 DNA reads TGTGCCAGCAGAAAACAAGACAGGGGAAATGAGCAGTTCTTC. Translated, it gives CASRKQDRGNEQFF.

CDR3 nucleotides: TGCGCCAGCAGCCAATCCAGGGGCGGCACAGATACGCAGTATTTT. This gives the protein CASSQSRGGTDTQYF. V is TRBV4-1 and J is TRBJ2-3; maybe TRBD1 (6 bases). Trimming took 2 bases from V and 1 from J, leaving 10 bases between them. The CDR3 length is 15 residues. Germline V CDR1 and CDR2: MGHRA, YSYEKL.

The chain has TRBV11-2 and TRBJ2-1; possibly TRBD2 for D (5 bases). The germline V gene encodes CDR1 SGHAT and CDR2 FQNNGV. Trimming took 5 bases from V and 9 from J, leaving 17 bases between them. This CDR3 spans 14 amino acids. CDR3 region: CASSPGRTGSEQFF. In nucleotides, the CDR3 is TGTGCCAGCAGCCCCGGACGGACGGGGAGTGAGCAGTTCTTC.

The V call is TRBV5-4, the J call TRBJ1-2; 7 bases line up with TRBD1. Germline V lookup: CDR1 SGHNT, CDR2 YYREEE (reference sequence). This CDR3 is built from 15 residues. The J segment lost 1 base and the V segment lost 2 bases, leaving 5 bases of the junction unmatched. The CDR3 coding sequence is TGTGCCAGCAGCTTCGGGACAGAGATTAACTATGGCTACACCTTC. Its translation: CASSFGTEINYGYTF.

This chain links TRBV6-1 with TRBJ2-1; D remains unclear. Germline CDR1 reads MNHNS; CDR2 reads SASEGT. This CDR3 contains 14 residues. Trimming pared 4 bases from V and 0 bases from J, leaving 7 bases between. As DNA, the CDR3 is TGTGCCAGCAGTGGTCTTAGCTCCTACAATGAGCAGTTCTTC. It codes for CASSGLSSYNEQFF.

The rearrangement links TRBV20-1 to TRBJ1-1; no clear D. The CDR3 spans 11 residues. Deletions cut 6 bases from V and 6 bases from J, with 11 bases between. Looked up from germline, CDR1 is DFQATT and CDR2 is SNEGSKA (reference sequence). The CDR3, as DNA: TGCAGTGCGAGGAGGAAGGCTGAAGCTTTCTTT. Translated: CSARRKAEAFF.

The chain recombines TRBV19 with TRBJ2-3, with D uncertain. The CDR3 is 17 residues long. Trimming took 5 bases from V and 2 from J, leaving 20 bases between them. From germline, CDR1 is LNHDA and CDR2 SQIVND (reference sequence). DNA of the CDR3: TGTGCCAGTAGTGCATCAGGCCTAGGTCTCCTCACAGATACGCAGTATTTT. This gives the protein CASSASGLGLLTDTQYF.

The V call is TRBV10-2, the J call TRBJ2-2, with D possibly TRBD1 on 6 matching bases. Deletions cut 3 bases from V and 7 bases from J, with 15 bases between. Germline lookup yields CDR1 WSHSY and CDR2 SAAADI. The length of the CDR3 is 15 residues. CDR3 sequence reads: CASSEVGAVGGELFF. Written as DNA, the CDR3 is TGCGCCAGCAGTGAAGTGGGGGCCGTGGGCGGGGAGCTGTTTTTT.

The chain couples TRBV30 to TRBJ1-2; D not certain. The CDR3 sequence is 17 residues long. V lost 0 bases, J lost 4 bases, and 21 bases lay in between. Germline loops: CDR1 GTSNPN, CDR2 SVGIG (reference sequence). CDR3 nucleotides: TGTGCCTGGAGTGTAGGGAACAGCGGTGTGCTGCGCTATGGCTACACCTTC. Translated: CAWSVGNSGVLRYGYTF.

The gene calls are TRBV30 and TRBJ1-6; D not resolved. Looked up from germline, CDR1 is GTSNPN and CDR2 is SVGIG (reference sequence). V was clipped by 0 bases and J by 6 bases, with 12 bases between them. The CDR3 is 15 amino acids. CDR3 amino acids: CAWSVQRTINSPLHF. DNA of the CDR3: TGTGCCTGGAGTGTACAGAGGACGATTAATTCACCCCTCCACTTT.

The V and J genes are TRBV15 and TRBJ1-5, with 7 bases matching TRBD1. The CDR3 is 19 amino acids. Germline values: CDR1 LNHNV, CDR2 YYDKDF (reference sequence). The V and J ends lost 1 base and 0 bases, in that order; junction bases with no gene match: 12. Here the CDR3 reads CATSRGGRGGVYSNQPQHF. The CDR3 region has the DNA TGTGCCACCAGCAGAGGGGGCAGGGGGGGGGTTTATAGCAATCAGCCCCAGCATTTT.

The chain uses TRBV5-1 and TRBJ2-1; D unresolved. The germline V gene encodes CDR1 SGHRS and CDR2 YFSETQ. The CDR3 loop spans 14 amino acids. Trimming removed 2 bases from V and 4 bases from J, with 10 bases in between. The DNA for the CDR3 is TGCGCCAGCAGCTTACGATCGAATTACAATGAGCAGTTCTTC. It yields the protein CASSLRSNYNEQFF.

The chain is built from TRBV7-8 and TRBJ2-2; D is undetermined. V was trimmed by 0 bases and J by 0 bases, leaving 11 bases between them. Germline loops: CDR1 SGHVS, CDR2 FQNEAQ. The CDR3 runs 17 residues. The CDR3: CASSLAGRTTNTGELFF. The CDR3 bases are TGTGCCAGCAGCTTAGCGGGTCGAACGACGAACACCGGGGAGCTGTTTTTT.

The gene calls are TRBV4-1 and TRBJ2-7; the D gene is possibly TRBD2 (6 bases). This CDR3 comprises 15 residues. Per the germline V gene, CDR1 is MGHRA and CDR2 is YSYEKL. V was shortened by 1 base and J by 3 bases, with 13 bases between the two germline ends. The CDR3 DNA sequence: TGCGCCAGCAGCCAAGTACAATCGGGGGTCTACGAGCAGTACTTC. Amino acids: CASSQVQSGVYEQYF.

The V call is TRBV5-1, the J call TRBJ2-5; 8 positions agree with TRBD1. The CDR3 is 15 amino acids. Per germline, CDR1 SGHRS and CDR2 YFSETQ. V was clipped by 2 bases and J by 4 bases; unmatched bases: 7. The CDR3 reads CASSLSFGTGETQYF. CDR3 coding DNA: TGCGCCAGCAGCTTATCCTTTGGGACAGGAGAGACCCAGTACTTC.

The chain links TRBV2 to TRBJ1-5; D is undetermined. V was trimmed by 6 bases and J by 4 bases, leaving 10 bases between them. This CDR3 has 13 residues. Germline V lookup: CDR1 SNHLY, CDR2 FYNNEI. Here the CDR3 reads CASRTENNQPQHF. The CDR3, as DNA: TGTGCCAGCAGGACGGAGAATAATCAGCCCCAGCATTTT.

The genes are TRBV5-6 and TRBJ2-7; possible D gene TRBD1, 6 bases. V shed 8 bases and J shed 0 bases, with 30 bases lying between them. Germline lookup yields CDR1 SGHDT and CDR2 YYEEEE. The CDR3 extends over 19 amino acids. Here the CDR3 reads CARPNLTGGIPSSSYEQYF. CDR3 DNA: TGTGCCAGGCCAAACCTGACAGGCGGAATCCCATCAAGCTCCTACGAGCAGTACTTC.

The chain combines TRBV6-5 with TRBJ1-2, with 11 bases aligning to TRBD1. The germline gives CDR1 MNHEY, CDR2 SVGAGI. CDR3 length: 15 amino acids. V was clipped by 5 bases and J by 4 bases; unmatched bases: 6. CDR3 region: CASSQRTGGFYGYTF. The CDR3 nucleotides are TGTGCCAGCAGTCAAAGGACAGGGGGCTTCTATGGCTACACCTTC.

The chain employs TRBV6-1 and TRBJ1-3; D gene ambiguous. There are 13 residues in the CDR3. Trimming pared 2 bases from V and 2 bases from J, leaving 4 bases between. CDR1 and CDR2 (germline): MNHNS, SASEGT. As DNA, the CDR3 is TGTGCCAGCAGTGAACACACTGGAAACACCATATATTTT. Amino acids: CASSEHTGNTIYF.

This chain connects TRBV5-4 to TRBJ1-2; D gene uncertain. Germline V gene lookup returns CDR1 SGHNT and CDR2 YYREEE (reference sequence). The CDR3 covers 13 residues. V dropped 2 bases and J dropped 7 bases, with 12 bases sitting between them. The CDR3 region is CASSFGQEGGYTF. The CDR3 bases are TGTGCCAGCAGCTTTGGCCAGGAGGGTGGCTACACCTTC.

The chain carries TRBV4-3 and TRBJ2-7; D gene unclear. The CDR3 length is 13 residues. Trimming shortened V by 0 bases and J by 3 bases, and 6 bases separated the two germline ends. Germline V CDR1 and CDR2: LGHNA, YSLEER. The CDR3 protein is CASSQDLGYEQYF. In DNA, the CDR3 is TGCGCCAGCAGCCAAGATCTAGGCTACGAGCAGTACTTC.

This clone showed up just a few times. V is TRBV6-1 and J is TRBJ1-5; 8 bases are a match to TRBD1. Germline loops: CDR1 MNHNS, CDR2 SASEGT. Losses at the gene ends were 10 bases for V and 4 bases for J; bases not matched to a gene: 3. This CDR3 comprises 12 residues. CDR3: CATRQGNQPQHF. The CDR3, as DNA: TGTGCCACCCGACAGGGGAATCAGCCCCAGCATTTT.